This TCR beta chain originates from a study of T-cell memory formation after mild COVID-19. Study as a whole: For the most part, TCR clusters were specific to one donor. General study findings and limits: From day 15 to 85, contracting clones were balanced between CD4 and CD8, whereas later expanders leaned toward CD4+. The main location of contracting CD4+ clones was CM and EM, and that of contracting CD8+ clones was EMRA. Pre-infection memory carried some responding clones, suggesting that cross-reactive memory joined.

The CDR3 is made up of 15 amino acids. The V and J ends lost 5 bases and 9 bases, in that order; junction bases with no gene match: 13. CDR1 and CDR2 from the germline V gene are SGHVS and FQNEAQ. TCRdb reprocessed the 5' RACE reads via MiXCR and lists one record per CDR3 protein. The data show approximately 300,000 distinct CDR3 sequences, less than 20% seen once. On this clonotype: Its antigen is still unknown.

The sequenced sample consisted of PBMCs or a T cell subset sorted from them (not recorded which). The chain carries TRBV7-8 and TRBJ2-7; TRBD2 aligns across 10 bases. The TCR originated in a man aged 18 to 30 who had mild COVID-19 (a few samples of this study predate the infection). Cell type and time point are not known. CDR3 nucleotide sequence: TGTGCCAGCAGCCCGGGGCCCAGCGGGGGGGCGGGGCAGTACTTC. Translating gives CASSPGPSGGAGQYF. Full variable domain (rest looked up from reference TRBV7-8 and TRBJ2-7): GAGVSQSPRYKVAKRGQDVALRCDPISGHVSLFWYQQALGQGPEFLTYFQNEAQLDKSGLPSDRFFAERPEGSVSTLKIQRTQQEDSAVYLCASSPGPSGGAGQYFGPGTRLTVT.